These 9 T cell receptor beta chains were sequenced from one sample in a study of T cell responses to AZD1222 COVID-19 vaccine. This table comes from immunoSEQ multiplex PCR, and its TCRdb copy is limited to in-frame clones, with some not included. The data contain roughly 170,000 clones, about 86% of them singletons. The source material was peripheral blood, sampled on day 0 of AZD1222 vaccination. These receptors were collected from an adult in good health.

This clone was seen a single time. The V gene is TRBV9, the J gene TRBJ1-1, with 9 bases fitting TRBD1. The J segment lost 5 bases and the V segment lost 0 bases, leaving 5 bases of the junction unmatched. Germline loops: CDR1 SGDLS, CDR2 YYNGEE. The CDR3 spans 15 residues. The CDR3 DNA follows: TGTGCCAGCAGCGTAGAGGGACAGGGACGGACTGAAGCTTTCTTT. This sequence encodes CASSVEGQGRTEAFF.

The V gene is TRBV5-8, the J gene TRBJ2-1, with D unresolved. With 4 bases removed from V and 9 bases from J, the gap between germline ends came to 11 bases. From germline, CDR1 is SGHTS and CDR2 YDEGEE. The CDR3 is made up of 12 amino acids. CDR3 residues: CASSPHWTEQFF. CDR3 coding DNA: TGTGCCAGCAGCCCCCACTGGACTGAGCAGTTCTTC. The full variable domain, in which reference TRBV5-8 and TRBJ2-1 provide the parts outside the CDR3, is EAGVTQSPTHLIKTRGQQATLRCSPISGHTSVYWYQQALGLGLQFLLWYDEGEERNRGNFPPRFSGRQFPNYSSELNVNALELEDSALYLCASSPHWTEQFFGPGTRLTVL.

The V gene is TRBV2, the J gene TRBJ2-3; D is unresolved. CDR1 is SNHLY and CDR2 is FYNNEI in the germline V gene. The length of the CDR3 is 13 residues. Trimming stripped 8 bases from V and 0 bases from J, with 9 bases between. The CDR3 loop reads CASCPTSTDTQYF. DNA of the CDR3: TGTGCCAGCTGTCCTACTAGCACAGATACGCAGTATTTT. Supplemented by reference TRBV2 and TRBJ2-3, the full variable domain reads EPEVTQTPSHQVTQMGQEVILRCVPISNHLYFYWYRQILGQKVEFLVSFYNNEISEKSEIFDDQFSVERPDGSNFTLKIRSTKLEDSAMYFCASCPTSTDTQYFGPGTRLTVL.

This clone was seen more than once but under ten times. The chain is built from TRBV19 and TRBJ2-3; TRBD1 is a possible D gene (6 bases). The CDR3 contains 14 residues. Trimming cost V 5 bases and J 0 bases, with 9 bases left between them. The germline V gene encodes CDR1 LNHDA and CDR2 SQIVND (reference sequence). In nucleotides, the CDR3 is TGTGCCAGTAGTCCTACAGGGAGCACAGATACGCAGTATTTT. Translating it yields CASSPTGSTDTQYF.

J is TRBJ2-7 and V is TRBV6-5, with D tentatively TRBD2 (7 bases). V was cut by 9 bases and J by 0 bases, with 15 bases left in between. CDR3 length: 14 residues. The V gene's germline CDR1 is MNHEY and CDR2 SVGAGI. For the CDR3, the DNA is TGTGCCAGAGGAAGGGGGGGCGGCTCCTACGAGCAGTACTTC. This encodes CARGRGGGSYEQYF.

This sequence joins TRBV5-1 and TRBJ1-6; the D is unclear. The V gene's germline CDR1 is SGHRS and CDR2 YFSETQ. The ends were cut back, 0 bases at V and 9 bases at J, with 4 bases in the middle. The CDR3 spans 12 residues. CDR3 nucleotide sequence: TGCGCCAGCAGCTTGGGTGGTTCACCCCTCCACTTT. Protein sequence: CASSLGGSPLHF.

The chain uses TRBV6-1 and TRBJ1-2, with 7 bases that match TRBD1. The junction had 1 base not matched to a gene; V was cut back by 1 base and J by 2 bases. CDR3 length: 14 amino acids. Per germline, CDR1 MNHNS and CDR2 SASEGT. CDR3 DNA sequence: TGTGCCAGCAGTGAAGACAGGGGCAACTATGGCTACACCTTC. Translated: CASSEDRGNYGYTF.

The rearrangement links TRBV7-2 to TRBJ2-7; possible D gene TRBD1, 5 bases. Germline V gene sequence: CDR1 SGHTA, CDR2 FQGNSA. Trimming stripped 2 bases from V and 4 bases from J, with 15 bases between. The CDR3 has 15 amino acids. In DNA, the CDR3 is TGTGCCAGCAGCTTAAGGCAGGGATTTAAGTACGAGCAGTACTTC. This sequence encodes CASSLRQGFKYEQYF. The variable domain in full, completed from reference TRBV7-2 and TRBJ2-7, reads GAGVSQSPSNKVTEKGKDVELRCDPISGHTALYWYRQSLGQGLEFLIYFQGNSAPDKSGLPSDRFSAERTGGSVSTLTIQRTQQEDSAVYLCASSLRQGFKYEQYFGPGTRLTVT.

The rearrangement uses TRBV6-5 and TRBJ1-6; weak D call: TRBD1 (6 bases). The CDR3 contains 15 residues. Per germline, CDR1 MNHEY and CDR2 SVGAGI. V lost 5 bases and J 8 bases, leaving 16 bases between the germline ends. The CDR3 reads CASSPGTTGDSPLHF. The CDR3 DNA sequence: TGTGCCAGCAGTCCCGGGACAACTGGGGATTCACCCCTCCACTTT.